This T cell receptor (beta chain) is drawn from a study of radiation and T cells in renal cell carcinoma. At the level of the study: Nephrectomy followed 15 Gy stereotactic body radiation by 4 weeks.

General study results and limits: No pretreatment tumor biopsies were available for baseline clonotypes. From baseline, blood top tumor clonotypes peaked at 2 weeks post-radiation.

Method: immunoSEQ multiplex PCR; TCRdb's copy keeps in-frame clones and lacks some. The sample lists 100,000 to 150,000 clones, over 75% seen once, with less than 2.5% in the top ten. A note on this clone: Its antigen is undetermined.

Germline V lookup: CDR1 SGHDT, CDR2 YYEEEE. V lost 0 bases to trimming and J lost 7 bases; unmatched junction nucleotides: 13. The CDR3 contains 16 residues. The time point here: blood 2 weeks post-SBRT. Treatment in this sample: 15 Gy SBRT to primary tumor, nephrectomy 4 weeks later. Serial blood draws occurred at baseline and 2 and 4 weeks post-SBRT. The source was blood, collected from a patient whose treatment included radiotherapy and nephrectomy. The chain couples TRBV5-6 to TRBJ2-7; 7 nucleotides line up with TRBD1. This clonotype was obtained from a woman aged 55-70 years with renal cell carcinoma. CDR3 coding DNA: TGTGCCAGCAGCTTGGGTCTCGCAGGGGGATTACGAGAGCAGTACTTC. It codes for CASSLGLAGGLREQYF.